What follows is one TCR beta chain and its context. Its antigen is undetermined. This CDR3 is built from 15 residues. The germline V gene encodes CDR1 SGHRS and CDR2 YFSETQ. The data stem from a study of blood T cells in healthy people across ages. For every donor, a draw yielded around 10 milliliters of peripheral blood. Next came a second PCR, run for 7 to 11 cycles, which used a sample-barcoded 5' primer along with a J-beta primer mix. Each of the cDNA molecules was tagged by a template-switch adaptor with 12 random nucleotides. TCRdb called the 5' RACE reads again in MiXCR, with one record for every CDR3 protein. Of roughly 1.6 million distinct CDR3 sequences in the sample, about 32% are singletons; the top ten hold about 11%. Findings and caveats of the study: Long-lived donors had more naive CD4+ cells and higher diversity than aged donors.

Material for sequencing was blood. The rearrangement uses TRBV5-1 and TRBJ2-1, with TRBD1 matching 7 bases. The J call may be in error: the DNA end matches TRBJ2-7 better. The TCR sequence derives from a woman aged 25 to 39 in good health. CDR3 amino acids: CASSKGQQSYNEQYF. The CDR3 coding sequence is TGCGCCAGCAGTAAGGGACAGCAGTCCTACAATGAGCAGTACTTC.